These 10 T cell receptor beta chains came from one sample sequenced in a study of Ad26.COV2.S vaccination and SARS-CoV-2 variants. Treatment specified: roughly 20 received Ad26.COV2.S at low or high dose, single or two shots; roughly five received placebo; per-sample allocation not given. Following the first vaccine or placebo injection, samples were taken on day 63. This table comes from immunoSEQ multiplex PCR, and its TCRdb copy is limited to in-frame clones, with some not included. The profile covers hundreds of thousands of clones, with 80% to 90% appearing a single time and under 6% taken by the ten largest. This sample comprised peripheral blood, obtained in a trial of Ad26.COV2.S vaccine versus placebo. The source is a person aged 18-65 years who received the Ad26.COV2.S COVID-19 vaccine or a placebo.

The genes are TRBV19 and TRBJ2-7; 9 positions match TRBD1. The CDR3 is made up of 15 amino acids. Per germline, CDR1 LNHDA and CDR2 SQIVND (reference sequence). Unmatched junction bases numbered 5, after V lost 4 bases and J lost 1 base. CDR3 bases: TGTGCCAGTAGTAGTGGGGGGACAGGGTCCTACGAGCAGTACTTC. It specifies CASSSGGTGSYEQYF.

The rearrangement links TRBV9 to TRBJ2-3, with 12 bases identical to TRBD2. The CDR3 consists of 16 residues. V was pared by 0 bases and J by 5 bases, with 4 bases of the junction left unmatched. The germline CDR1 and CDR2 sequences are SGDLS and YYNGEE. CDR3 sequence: CASSVAGGLAGDTQYF. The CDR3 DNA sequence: TGTGCCAGCAGCGTAGCTGGGGGACTAGCGGGAGATACGCAGTATTTT.

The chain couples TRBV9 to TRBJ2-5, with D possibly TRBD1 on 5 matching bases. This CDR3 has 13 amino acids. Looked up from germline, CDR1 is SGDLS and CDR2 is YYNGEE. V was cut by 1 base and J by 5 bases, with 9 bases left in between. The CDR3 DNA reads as TGTGCCAGCAGCGTAAATGCAGGGGAGACCCAGTACTTC. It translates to CASSVNAGETQYF.

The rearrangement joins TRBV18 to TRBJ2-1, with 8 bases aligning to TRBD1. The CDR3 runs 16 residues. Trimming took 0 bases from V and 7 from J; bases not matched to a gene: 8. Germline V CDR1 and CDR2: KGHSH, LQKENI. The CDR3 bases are TGTGCCAGCTCACCACCAGGGACAGGAATATGGAATGAGCAGTTCTTC. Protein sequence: CASSPPGTGIWNEQFF.

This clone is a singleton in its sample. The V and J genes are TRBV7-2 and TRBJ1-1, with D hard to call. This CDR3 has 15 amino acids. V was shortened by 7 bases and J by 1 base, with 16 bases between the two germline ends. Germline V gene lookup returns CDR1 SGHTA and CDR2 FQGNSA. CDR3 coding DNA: TGTGCCAGCAACCCGTTCGGAGGATCGAACACTGAAGCTTTCTTT. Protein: CASNPFGGSNTEAFF.

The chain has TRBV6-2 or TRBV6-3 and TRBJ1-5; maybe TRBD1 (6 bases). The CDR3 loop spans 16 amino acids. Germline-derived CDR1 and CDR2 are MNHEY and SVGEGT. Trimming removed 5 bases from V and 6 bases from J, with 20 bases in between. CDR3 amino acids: CASSADRPIVVQPQHF. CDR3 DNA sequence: TGTGCCAGCAGTGCGGACAGACCGATCGTCGTTCAGCCCCAGCATTTT.

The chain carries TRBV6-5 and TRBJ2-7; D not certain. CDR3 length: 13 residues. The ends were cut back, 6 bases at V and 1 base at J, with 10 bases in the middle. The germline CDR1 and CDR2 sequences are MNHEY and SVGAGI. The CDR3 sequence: CASSFDGSYEQYF. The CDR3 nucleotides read TGTGCCAGCAGCTTTGACGGGTCCTACGAGCAGTACTTC.

The CDR3 protein is CASIGGIYGYTF. The CDR3 DNA is TGTGCCAGTATTGGCGGAATCTATGGCTACACCTTC. This chain joins TRBV19 and TRBJ1-2; D not certain. The CDR3 contains 12 residues. The V end lost 7 bases, the J end lost 4 bases, and 10 bases lay between the germline ends. CDR1 is LNHDA, CDR2 SQIVND, per germline (reference sequence).

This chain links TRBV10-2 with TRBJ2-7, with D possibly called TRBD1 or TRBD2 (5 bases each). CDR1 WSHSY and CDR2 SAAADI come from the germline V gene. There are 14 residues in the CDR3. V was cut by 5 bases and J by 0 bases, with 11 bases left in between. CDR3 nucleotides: TGCGCCAGCAGTCGCTCAGGGAGCTCCTACGAGCAGTACTTC. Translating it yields CASSRSGSSYEQYF.

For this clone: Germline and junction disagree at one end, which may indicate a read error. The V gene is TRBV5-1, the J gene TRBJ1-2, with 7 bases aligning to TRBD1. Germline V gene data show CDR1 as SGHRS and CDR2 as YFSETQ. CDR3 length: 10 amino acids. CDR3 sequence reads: CASSHGTVFF. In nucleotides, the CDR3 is TGCGCCAGCAGCCACGGGACAGTTTTCTTC.